This section outlines one T cell receptor (beta chain) sequence together with its context. Its specificity is unknown. CDR3 length: 13 amino acids. V lost 6 bases, J lost 7 bases, and 13 bases lay in between. Germline assignment: CDR1 MNHEY and CDR2 SVGEGT. This entry is derived from a study of early T cells in non-severe SARS-CoV-2 infection. Overall study: Chains were unpaired, as sequencing was done on bulk RNA from unsorted whole blood.

Study-level results: Private and CD4 specificities were missed by VDJdb matching, skewed to anti-spike CD8.

As part of library construction, unique molecular identifiers were attached to individual cDNA molecules. MiXCR, applied by TCRdb to the 5' RACE reads, yields one record per CDR3 protein. This sample has some 98,000 distinct CDR3 sequences, with approximately 10% found just once. The chain combines TRBV6-2 or TRBV6-3 with TRBJ1-5, with D uncertain. Specimen: whole blood. The clonotype comes from an adult who was a healthcare worker with PCR-confirmed SARS-CoV-2 infection or an uninfected control (not recorded which). The CDR3 loop reads CASSPAHWQPQHF. Written as DNA, the CDR3 is TGTGCCAGCAGCCCGGCCCATTGGCAGCCCCAGCATTTT.